This T cell receptor (beta chain) was captured by sequencing in a study of T cells in Graves' hyperthyroidism and ophthalmopathy. The germline V gene has CDR1 LGHDT and CDR2 YNNKEL (reference sequence). Trimming cost V 0 bases and J 2 bases, with 5 bases left between them. The CDR3 length is 13 residues. RNA transcripts provided the source from which TCR beta CDR3 regions were amplified. First-round RT-PCR of the TCR CDR3 relied on the HTBI primer set. TCRdb re-derived calls from the multiplex PCR reads in MiXCR, one entry per CDR3 protein. The top ten hold roughly 5.5% of the sample, which has a few hundred thousand distinct CDR3 sequences, about 15% seen once. At least ten counts were recorded for this clonotype.

The chain couples TRBV3-1 to TRBJ2-7; no reliable D call. The receptor was derived from a woman aged 30 to 39 with Graves' hyperthyroidism that later progressed to Graves' ophthalmopathy. The sequenced sample consisted of blood. The CDR3 DNA reads as TGTGCCAGCAGCCAAGATTTGACCTACGAGCAGTACTTC. Amino acids: CASSQDLTYEQYF.